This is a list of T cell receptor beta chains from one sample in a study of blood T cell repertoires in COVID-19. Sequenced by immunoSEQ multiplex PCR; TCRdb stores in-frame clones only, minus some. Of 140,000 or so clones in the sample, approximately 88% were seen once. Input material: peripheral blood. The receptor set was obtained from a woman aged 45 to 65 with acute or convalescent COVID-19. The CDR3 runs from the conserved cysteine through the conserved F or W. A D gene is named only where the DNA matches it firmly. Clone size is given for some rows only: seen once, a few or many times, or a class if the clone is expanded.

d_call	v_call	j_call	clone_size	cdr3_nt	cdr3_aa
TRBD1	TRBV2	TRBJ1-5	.	TGTGCCAGCAGTGATCAGACAGGGCCAGGGCTTAATCAGCCCCAGCATTTT	CASSDQTGPGLNQPQHF
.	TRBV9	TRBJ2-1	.	TGTGCCAGCAGCGCTCCGGGGGACAATGAGCAGTTCTTC	CASSAPGDNEQFF
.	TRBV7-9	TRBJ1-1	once	TGTGCCAGCAGCACCCAACAGGGATGGACTGAAGCTTTCTTT	CASSTQQGWTEAFF
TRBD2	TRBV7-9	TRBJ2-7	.	TGTGCCAGCAGCCTAGGGACTACCCGCTCCTACGAGCAGTACTTC	CASSLGTTRSYEQYF
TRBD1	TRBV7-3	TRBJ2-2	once	TGTGCCAGCAGCTTAAAGACAGGGCAGAACACCGGGGAGCTGTTTTTT	CASSLKTGQNTGELFF
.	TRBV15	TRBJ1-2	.	TGTGCCACCAGCAGAGATGGGCCATCTTGGGGCTACACCTTC	CATSRDGPSWGYTF
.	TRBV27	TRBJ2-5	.	TGTGCCAGCAGCCTCGGGCCCCGCTGGGGGGTTCGAGAGACCCAGTACTTC	CASSLGPRWGVRETQYF
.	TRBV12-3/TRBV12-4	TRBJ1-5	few	TGTGCCAGCAGTTCTAATCAGCCCCAGCATTTT	CASSSNQPQHF
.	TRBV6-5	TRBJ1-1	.	TGTGCCAGCAGTTACTCGCAGGGGAGAGACACTGAAGCTTTCTTT	CASSYSQGRDTEAFF
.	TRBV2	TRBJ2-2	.	TGTGCCAGCAGTGAACAGGCTAACACCGGGGAGCTGTTTTTT	CASSEQANTGELFF
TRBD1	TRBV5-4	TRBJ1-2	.	TGTGCCAGCAGCTTGAATTGGGACAGGGGTTATGGCTACACCTTC	CASSLNWDRGYGYTF
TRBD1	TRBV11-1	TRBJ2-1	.	TGTGCCAGCAGCTTAGGGACAGGGGGCTATGAGCAGTTCTTC	CASSLGTGGYEQFF
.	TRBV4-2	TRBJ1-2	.	TGTGCCAGCAGCCAAGAACGCCACAGGTCTAACTATGGCTACACCTTC	CASSQERHRSNYGYTF
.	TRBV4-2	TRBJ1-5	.	TGTGCCAGCAGCCAAGAGGTGCGAGGATTTCAGCCCCAGCATTTT	CASSQEVRGFQPQHF
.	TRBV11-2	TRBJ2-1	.	TGTGCCAGCAGCTTAGGACTTGGAGGGAGGTACAATGAGCAGTTCTTC	CASSLGLGGRYNEQFF
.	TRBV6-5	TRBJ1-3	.	TGTGCCAGCAGGCGGACACGGGAGGCTGGAAACACCATATATTTT	CASRRTREAGNTIYF
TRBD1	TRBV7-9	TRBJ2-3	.	TGTGCCAGCAGCCGGGACAGCAGCACAGATACGCAGTATTTT	CASSRDSSTDTQYF
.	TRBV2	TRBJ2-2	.	TGTGCCAGCATACCAGGGGAGACCGGGGAGCTGTTTTTT	CASIPGETGELFF
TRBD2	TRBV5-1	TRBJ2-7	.	TGCGCCAGCAGCTTGGTCGGGAGCGGGACTTCCTACGAGCAGTACTTC	CASSLVGSGTSYEQYF
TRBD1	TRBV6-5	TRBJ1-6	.	TGTGCCAGCAGTATCGGGACAGGGCTTTCACCCCTCCACTTT	CASSIGTGLSPLHF
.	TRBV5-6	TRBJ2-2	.	TGTGCCAGCAGCTTACGGCGGCTGCGGAACACCGGGGAGCTGTTTTTT	CASSLRRLRNTGELFF
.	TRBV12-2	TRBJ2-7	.	TGTGCAAGTCGCCCCCGGACAGGGGAGTACTTC	CASRPRTGEYF
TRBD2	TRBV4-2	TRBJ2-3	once	TGTGCCAGCAGCCAAGAGTTTAGGCGGGAGCGGACAGATACGCAGTATTTT	CASSQEFRRERTDTQYF
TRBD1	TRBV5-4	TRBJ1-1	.	TGTGCCAGCAGCGACAAGACAGGGATTAACACTGAAGCTTTCTTT	CASSDKTGINTEAFF
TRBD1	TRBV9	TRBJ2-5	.	TGTGCCAGCAGCGTGGGGACAGGGCAAGAGACCCAGTACTTC	CASSVGTGQETQYF
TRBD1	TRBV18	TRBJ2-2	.	TGTGCCAGCTCACTCGGGACAGTTAACACCGGGGAGCTGTTTTTT	CASSLGTVNTGELFF
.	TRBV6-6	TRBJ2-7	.	TGTGCCAGCAGTCCGGGGCGTGTCCCCCCTAGCGTCTACTACGAGCAGTACTTC	CASSPGRVPPSVYYEQYF
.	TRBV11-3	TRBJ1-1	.	TGTGCCAGCAGCTTAGATGACAGGCGAGGAACTGAAGCTTTCTTT	CASSLDDRRGTEAFF
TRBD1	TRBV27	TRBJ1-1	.	TGTGCCAGCAGTTTACTGGACAGGGGAACAATAGGCGACACTGAAGCTTTCTTT	CASSLLDRGTIGDTEAFF
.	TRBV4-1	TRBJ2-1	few	TGCGCCAGCAGCCAAGATAGGGTTAGCGGATACAATGAGCAGTTCTTC	CASSQDRVSGYNEQFF
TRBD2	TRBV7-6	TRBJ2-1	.	TGTGCCAGCAGCTTAGAGTCTAGCGGTTCGACAATTAATGAGCAGTTCTTC	CASSLESSGSTINEQFF
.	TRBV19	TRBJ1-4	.	TGTGCCAGTAGTATGCAACAGACGATCGAAAAACTGTTTTTT	CASSMQQTIEKLFF
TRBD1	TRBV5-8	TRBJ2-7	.	TGTGCCAGCAGCTTGGGCTGGGGACAGGGGTTCTCCTACGAGCAGTACTTC	CASSLGWGQGFSYEQYF
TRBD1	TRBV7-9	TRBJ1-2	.	TGTGCCAGCAGCTTAGACGGAGGGGGCTCCTATGGCTACACCTTC	CASSLDGGGSYGYTF
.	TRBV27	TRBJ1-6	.	TGTGCCAGCAGTTTTAAGGCGGTAGGGGCTCATTCACCCCTCCACTTT	CASSFKAVGAHSPLHF
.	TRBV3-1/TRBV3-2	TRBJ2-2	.	TGTGCCAGCAGCCCCCTATTACAGGGTCTAAGCGGGGAGCTGTTTTTT	CASSPLLQGLSGELFF
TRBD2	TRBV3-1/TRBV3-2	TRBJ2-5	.	TGTGCCAGCAGCCCCACAGCGGGGTCGGGGGAGACCCAGTACTTC	CASSPTAGSGETQYF
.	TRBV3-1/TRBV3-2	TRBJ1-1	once	TGTGCCAGCAGCCAAGAATACTCAAGAATAGCTTTCTTT	CASSQEYSRIAFF
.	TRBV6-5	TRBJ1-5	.	TGTGCCAGCTATCTAACCCCAGGAAATCAGCCCCAGCATTTT	CASYLTPGNQPQHF
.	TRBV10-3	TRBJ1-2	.	TGTGCCATCAGTGAGTTCCTGCCCCCAGGGAACTATGGCTACACCTTC	CAISEFLPPGNYGYTF